A selection of T cell receptor beta chains follows, all from one sample in a study of blood T cell repertoires in COVID-19. Method: immunoSEQ multiplex PCR; TCRdb's copy keeps in-frame clones and lacks some. The sample includes about 290,000 clones, approximately 80% of them seen just once. Sample: peripheral blood. The source of these receptors is a woman between 45 and 65 years old with active or convalescent COVID-19. Both conserved end residues are part of each CDR3. The D gene is left open where the match is weak. Expanded clones get a size class; other rows say once, few or many, or leave the size out.

v_call	d_call	j_call	clone_size	cdr3_aa	cdr3_nt
TRBV5-6	-	TRBJ1-5	-	CASSLASSQPQHF	TGTGCCAGCAGCTTGGCGTCGTCTCAGCCCCAGCATTTT
TRBV28	-	TRBJ2-7	-	CASSIGLVRNYEQYF	TGTGCCAGCAGTATCGGACTTGTACGAAACTACGAGCAGTACTTC
TRBV5-5	-	TRBJ2-3	-	CASSLAWQGDTQYF	TGTGCCAGCAGCTTGGCGTGGCAGGGAGATACGCAGTATTTT
TRBV29-1	TRBD2	TRBJ2-7	-	CSVTLGTSGTYEQYF	TGCAGCGTTACTTTGGGGACTAGCGGGACCTACGAGCAGTACTTC
TRBV20-1	TRBD2	TRBJ2-5	once	CSASGAGVGEETQYF	TGCAGTGCTAGTGGGGCGGGAGTTGGCGAGGAGACCCAGTACTTC
TRBV5-1	-	TRBJ1-1	-	CASSLAALGTEAFF	TGCGCCAGCAGCTTGGCAGCCCTAGGCACTGAAGCTTTCTTT
TRBV18	TRBD1	TRBJ2-1	-	CASSPRATGGPVSNEQFF	TGTGCCAGCTCACCAAGGGCTACAGGGGGGCCGGTAAGCAATGAGCAGTTCTTC
TRBV27	TRBD2	TRBJ2-7	-	CASRLRTSGPYEQYF	TGTGCCAGCAGGCTCAGGACTAGCGGACCCTACGAGCAGTACTTC
TRBV5-4	TRBD2	TRBJ2-7	-	CASSKTSDYEQYF	TGTGCCAGCAGCAAGACTAGCGACTACGAGCAGTACTTC
TRBV20-1	-	TRBJ2-1	-	CSAASEKQFF	TGCAGTGCAGCTAGCGAGAAGCAGTTCTTC
TRBV28	-	TRBJ1-3	-	CASSSTAGNTIYF	TGTGCCAGCAGTTCGACAGCAGGAAACACCATATATTTT
TRBV7-2	-	TRBJ1-1	-	CASSLAIGRPLTEAFF	TGTGCCAGCAGCTTAGCAATCGGCAGGCCTCTCACTGAAGCTTTCTTT
TRBV29-1	-	TRBJ2-7	-	CSVEAVDGLNEQYF	TGCAGCGTGGAGGCGGTCGACGGCCTAAACGAGCAGTACTTC
TRBV3-1/TRBV3-2	-	TRBJ2-5	-	CASSQDKIFLQETQYF	TGTGCCAGCAGCCAAGATAAGATTTTTTTACAGGAGACCCAGTACTTC
TRBV19	-	TRBJ1-1	-	CASWGGEAFF	TGTGCCAGTTGGGGGGGTGAAGCTTTCTTT
TRBV5-1	TRBD2	TRBJ2-7	-	CASSLAHNTRSSGGGLSEQYF	TGCGCCAGCAGCTTGGCCCACAACACCCGGTCTAGCGGGGGAGGACTGAGCGAGCAGTACTTC
TRBV28	-	TRBJ2-3	-	CASSYPLGRTDTDTQYF	TGTGCCAGCAGTTACCCGTTAGGTAGAACAGACACAGATACGCAGTATTTT
TRBV19	TRBD2	TRBJ2-2	-	CASSDASGRVGTGELFF	TGTGCCAGTAGTGACGCTAGCGGGAGGGTAGGCACCGGGGAGCTGTTTTTT